This paragraph covers one T cell receptor beta chain sequence. The antigen remains unidentified. Time point indicated: newly diagnosed GD, antithyroid drugs for less than 3 months. Researchers made the TCR library from RNA that was extracted from PBMCs. With iRepertoire HTBI primers and Arm-PCR of CDR3 regions, TCR beta libraries were built. TCRdb fed the multiplex PCR reads into MiXCR, producing one record per CDR3 protein. The sample includes over 500,000 distinct CDR3 sequences, around 15% of them seen just once. The sample comes from a study of regulatory T cells in long-lasting Graves disease. From germline, CDR1 is SGHAT and CDR2 FQNNGV. Trimming stripped 5 bases from V and 0 bases from J, with 17 bases between. CDR3 length: 17 amino acids. Whole-study results and caveats: Those with persistent Graves' had less TCR diversity than newly diagnosed patients.

These data were also filed under a second study, of T cells in Graves' hyperthyroidism and ophthalmopathy.

Specimen: peripheral blood mononuclear cells (PBMCs), collected at new diagnosis, from a patient treated with antithyroid drugs. The J gene is TRBJ1-3, the V gene TRBV11-2, with a tentative D call TRBD1 (5 bases). This TCR derives from a woman younger than 45 with Graves disease. DNA of the CDR3: TGTGCCAGCAGCCATATCCCGGGACTGAACTCTGGAAACACCATATATTTT. Its translation is CASSHIPGLNSGNTIYF.